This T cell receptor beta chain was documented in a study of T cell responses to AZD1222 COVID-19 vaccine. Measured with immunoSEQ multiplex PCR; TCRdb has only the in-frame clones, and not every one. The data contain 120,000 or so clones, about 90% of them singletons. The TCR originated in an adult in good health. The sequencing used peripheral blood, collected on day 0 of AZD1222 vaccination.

The CDR3 loop reads CSVSGYGYTF. CDR3 sequence (DNA): TGCAGCGTTTCAGGGTATGGCTACACCTTC. J is TRBJ1-2 and V is TRBV29-1, with D maybe TRBD1 (5 bases). CDR3 length equals 10 residues. Trimming cost V 5 bases and J 5 bases, with 6 bases left between them. Germline CDR1 SQVTM, CDR2 ANQGSEA.